Given below is one TCR beta chain in context. Its antigen has not been determined. No clone much larger than this one lies a single base away; base qualities are absent. The CDR3 has 14 amino acids, counting the end cysteine and phenylalanine. The DNA shown is the 42-base CDR3, in frame from base 1. The germline V gene encodes CDR1 SGHRS and CDR2 YFSETQ. Between the V and J ends, shortened by 4 bases and 0 bases respectively, the junction contains 11 bases. Ophthalmopathy patients had moderately to severely active disease, Clinical Activity Score of at least 3, NOSPECS grade of at least 4, and duration under 3 months. Exclusion was applied to patients with uncontrolled infections, other autoimmune diseases, pregnancy or lactation. Diagnoses relied on clinical symptoms, serum thyroxine and TRAb, thyroid ultrasound and orbital computed tomography. PBMCs were separated from roughly 10 ml of fresh peripheral blood using Ficoll-Paque density gradient centrifugation. Total RNA was extracted using Trizol reagent, and RNA quality was assessed on an Agilent 2100 Bioanalyzer.

The TCR beta CDR3 regions were amplified from the RNA transcripts. The first round of RT-PCR for the TCR CDR3 was performed with the HTBI primer set and the Qiagen OneStep RT-PCR kit. The libraries were constructed in a second round of multiplex PCR and then size-selected and purified. Paired-end sequencing of the libraries was performed with 100 bp reads on an Illumina HiSeq2000. Regarding the original processing steps: SOAPnuke was used to process the raw data, throwing out any read that contained adapters or uncalled bases, had a mean Phred below 15, or lacked an exact constant-primer or identifier match. High-quality paired reads were merged using COPE v1.2.5, and each unique nucleotide sequence was defined as a clonotype. MiTCR v1.1 was used to align the clonotypes against IMGT TRBV, TRBD and TRBJ reference segments. The analysis was restricted to V-J combinations with a frequency above 0.0001, which together covered 99.2% of the repertoires. The TCS score was defined as the ratio of F50 (clonal expansion) to E x V (chaos), calculated using BLOSUM62-based TCRdist between CDR3 peptides within each V-J. Welch's t-statistics and random forest reduced around 510 V-J features to 10 to 15, which were used in a naive Bayes classifier (R e1071). Clones were called with MiXCR by TCRdb after fastp trimmed the public reads at Q25, and only in-frame beta chains were retained. Every distinct CDR3 protein forms one entry, paired with its most common genes and DNA. TCRdb's processing, not the study's, gives the V and J calls here. This sample gives nearly 250,000 distinct CDR3 sequences in total; 24% of them show up just once. Of the sample, approximately 32% falls within the top ten clones.

These data come from a study of T cells in Graves' hyperthyroidism and ophthalmopathy (dated by TCRdb to the late 2010s). Describing the broader study: Peripheral blood samples were taken at initial diagnosis, before any treatment was given. TCR Vbeta CDR3 sequencing of 135 peripheral blood samples (around 45 ophthalmopathy, roughly 74 hyperthyroidism and approximately 17 progressor patients) is reported in the paper. Thyroid tissue and blood T-cell repertoires from over 5 Graves' hyperthyroidism patients were also compared in the study. The approximately 95 discovery patients were divided at random into training and test sets in a 7:3 ratio. Prospective prediction of ophthalmopathy was tested in an independent validation cohort of under 20 hyperthyroidism patients and roughly 16 patients who later progressed to ophthalmopathy. Following sampling, methimazole starting at 30 mg daily was given to hyperthyroidism patients, and high-dose intravenous methylprednisolone was given to ophthalmopathy patients. A discovery cohort of around 100 patients, about 40 with Graves' ophthalmopathy and about 58 with stable Graves' hyperthyroidism, was used to find distinguishing TCR V-J signatures. General conclusions and limits of the study: Sample size was not statistically predetermined, and investigators were not blinded to group allocation. Ophthalmopathy was separated from stable hyperthyroidism by a 13 V-J signature model, with approximately 85% sensitivity and 81% to 82% specificity obtained in cross-validation and 80%/75% obtained in testing. Most expanded thyroid clonotypes (frequency above 0.001) were also found in blood, which suggests that blood repertoires may mirror thyroid immune responses. In validation, the model predicted progression to ophthalmopathy a median of around six months before onset, with over 55% sensitivity and roughly 73% specificity.

The chain is encoded by TRBV5-1 joined to TRBJ2-7, with the D gene uncertain. The specimen sequenced was blood. The source is a woman aged 40 to 49 with Graves' ophthalmopathy. The nucleotides are TGCGCCAGCAGCCTGGGGTGGCCCTCCTACGAGCAGTACTTC. Its protein is CASSLGWPSYEQYF.